This TCR beta chain was sequenced in a study of cytomegalovirus exposure and HLA in healthy donors. The germline V and J ends were trimmed by 11 bases and 1 base, with 20 bases remaining between them. From germline, CDR1 is MDHEN and CDR2 SYDVKM. The CDR3 length is 15 residues. Study-wide findings and caveats: CMV serostatus was the only recorded immune exposure for donors. Across all donors, roughly uniform sequencing depth was an assumption of the presence/absence analyses. Listed as cytomegalovirus-associated were 150 or so TCR beta chains.

Researchers ran the PCR with 60 Vbeta and 13 Jbeta primers. Produced via immunoSEQ multiplex PCR; TCRdb's table is partial and in-frame only. The sample lists 55,000 to 75,000 clones, around 69% occurring once. To note about this clone: Antigen: not known.

This sequence originates from a human donor in good health. The chain is built from TRBV28 and TRBJ1-1; a weak D match, TRBD1 (5 bases). Material for sequencing was PBMCs. The chain's CDR3 is CAAAKPGHANTEAFF. CDR3 DNA: TGTGCCGCTGCTAAACCAGGACACGCGAACACTGAAGCTTTCTTT.